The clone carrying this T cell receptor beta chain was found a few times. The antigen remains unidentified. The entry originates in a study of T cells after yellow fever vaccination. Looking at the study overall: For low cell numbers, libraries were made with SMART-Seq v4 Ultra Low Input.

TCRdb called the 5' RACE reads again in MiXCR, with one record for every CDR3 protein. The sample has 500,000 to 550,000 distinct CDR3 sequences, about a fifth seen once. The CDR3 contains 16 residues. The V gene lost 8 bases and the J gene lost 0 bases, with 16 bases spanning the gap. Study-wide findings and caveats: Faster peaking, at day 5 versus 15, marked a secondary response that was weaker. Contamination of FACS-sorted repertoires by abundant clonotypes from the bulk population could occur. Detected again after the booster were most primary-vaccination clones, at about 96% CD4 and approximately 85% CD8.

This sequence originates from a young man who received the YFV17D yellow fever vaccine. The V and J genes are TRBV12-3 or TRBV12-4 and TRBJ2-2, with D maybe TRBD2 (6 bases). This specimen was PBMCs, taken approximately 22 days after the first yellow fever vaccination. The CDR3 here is CASLRRAGTNTGELFF. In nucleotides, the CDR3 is TGTGCCAGCCTAAGGCGGGCGGGGACGAACACCGGGGAGCTGTTTTTT.